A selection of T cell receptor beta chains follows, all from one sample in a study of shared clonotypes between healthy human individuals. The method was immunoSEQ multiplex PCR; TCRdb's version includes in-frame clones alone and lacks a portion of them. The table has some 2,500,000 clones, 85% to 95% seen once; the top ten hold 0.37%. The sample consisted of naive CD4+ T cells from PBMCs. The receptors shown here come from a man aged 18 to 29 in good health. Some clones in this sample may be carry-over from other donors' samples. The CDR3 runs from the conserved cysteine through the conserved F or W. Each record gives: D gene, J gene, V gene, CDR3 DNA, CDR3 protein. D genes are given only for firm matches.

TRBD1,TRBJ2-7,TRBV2,TGTGCCAGCACTACAGGGGGAAACGAGCAGTACTTC,CASTTGGNEQYF
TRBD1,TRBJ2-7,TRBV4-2,TGTGCCAGCAGCCAAGATAATCGACAGGGAGAGTACGAGCAGTACTTC,CASSQDNRQGEYEQYF
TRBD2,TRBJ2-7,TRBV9,TGTGCCAGCAGCGAGACCGGGACTAGCGTTCTCTACGAGCAGTACTTC,CASSETGTSVLYEQYF
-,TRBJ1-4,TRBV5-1,TGCGCCAGCAGCGACCTAGGGGCAACTAATGAAAAACTGTTTTTT,CASSDLGATNEKLFF
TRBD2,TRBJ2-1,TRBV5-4,TGTGCCAGCAGCTTGGGCGGGAGAGTTTTCAATGAGCAGTTCTTC,CASSLGGRVFNEQFF
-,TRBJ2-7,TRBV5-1,TGCGCCAGCAGCTGGGAGCGGGCCTACGAGCAGTACTTC,CASSWERAYEQYF
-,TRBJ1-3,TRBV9,TGTGCCAGCGCCGGAGGTCTCTCTGGAAACACCATATATTTT,CASAGGLSGNTIYF
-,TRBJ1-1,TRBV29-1,TGCAGCGTTCCCGCTGGAAACACTGAAGCTTTCTTT,CSVPAGNTEAFF
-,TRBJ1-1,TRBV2,TGTGCCAGCATGAGCCAGGCGAACACTGAAGCTTTCTTT,CASMSQANTEAFF
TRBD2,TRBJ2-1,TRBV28,TGTACTTGCGGGAGCCTTTACAATGAGCAGTTCTTC,CTCGSLYNEQFF